The 10 T cell receptor beta chains below come from one sample, sequenced in a study of T-cell memory formation after mild COVID-19 (dated by TCRdb to about 2021). The method behind the library was 5' RACE. This sample was sequenced with an Illumina NovaSeq 6000. TCRdb's own reprocessing of the public reads used fastp at Q25 and MiXCR and kept productive beta chains. Every CDR3 protein is listed once, alongside the most common genes and DNA of its rows. The sample table lists a few hundred thousand distinct CDR3 sequences, around 20% of them with a count of one. The top ten clonotypes cover 21% of the sample. The sequenced sample consisted of PBMCs or a T cell subset sorted from them (not recorded which). These receptors were taken from a man between 18 and 35 years old who had mild COVID-19 (a few samples of this study predate the infection). The sample titles of this study are shuffled in the database, so cell type and time point are left out; the donor was told from shared clones.

The chain employs TRBV4-1 and TRBJ2-3, with a weak D call TRBD2 (6 bases). Germline lookup yields CDR1 MGHRA and CDR2 YSYEKL. The CDR3 totals 16 residues. V was shortened by 4 bases and J by 4 bases, with 18 bases between the two germline ends. The CDR3 sequence: CASSLIAVRTSDTQYF. In nucleotides, the CDR3 is TGCGCCAGCAGCCTGATAGCGGTTCGGACCTCAGATACGCAGTATTTT.

In this sample, this clonotype turned up a few times. The chain carries TRBV7-3 and TRBJ2-3; 14 nucleotides agree with TRBD2. CDR1 is SGHTA, CDR2 FQGTGA, per germline. The CDR3 has 16 residues. J was trimmed by 2 bases and V by 4 bases; bases with no gene match: 2. The CDR3, as DNA: TGTGCCAGCAGCTCGGGACTAGCGGGGGTCACAGATACGCAGTATTTT. Protein product: CASSSGLAGVTDTQYF.

The rearrangement uses TRBV4-1 and TRBJ2-1; 7 bases align to TRBD2. Germline V gene lookup returns CDR1 MGHRA and CDR2 YSYEKL. With V trimmed by 8 bases and J by 0 bases, 13 bases remained unmatched. The CDR3 is 17 residues long. For the CDR3, the DNA is TGCGCCAGCGGTGCTGGAGCGGGGTTATTCTCCTACAATGAGCAGTTCTTC. The encoded protein is CASGAGAGLFSYNEQFF.

In this sample, this clonotype turned up a few times. This rearrangement joins TRBV29-1 to TRBJ1-2; a possible D gene is TRBD1 (5 bases). Germline CDR1 reads SQVTM; CDR2 reads ANQGSEA. The germline V and J ends were trimmed by 4 bases and 8 bases, with 17 bases remaining between them. This CDR3 is 13 amino acids long. The CDR3 is CSVAAMQGGGYTF. As DNA, the CDR3 is TGCAGCGTTGCCGCCATGCAGGGAGGCGGCTACACCTTC.

This clonotype was detected a few times. This chain links TRBV7-9 with TRBJ1-4, with D tentatively TRBD1 (5 bases). Per germline, CDR1 SEHNR and CDR2 FQNEAQ (reference sequence). The CDR3 sequence is 15 residues long. V was cut by 5 bases and J by 4 bases, with 14 bases left in between. CDR3 amino acids: CASSRGPGRNEKLFF. The CDR3 DNA reads as TGTGCCAGCAGCAGGGGACCCGGCCGTAATGAAAAACTGTTTTTT.

This clonotype has ten or more counts. V usage is TRBV29-1 and J usage is TRBJ2-3; TRBD1 or TRBD2 may be the D gene (5 bases each). V lost 5 bases and J lost 3, with 12 bases in between. CDR1 and CDR2 (germline): SQVTM, ANQGSEA. CDR3 length equals 13 residues. In DNA form, the CDR3 reads TGCAGCGTTACCGGGACGGATACAGATACGCAGTATTTT. Amino acids: CSVTGTDTDTQYF.

This clonotype has more than one count but fewer than ten. The chain combines TRBV18 with TRBJ2-3, with a weak D call TRBD2 (5 bases). Germline-derived CDR1 and CDR2 are KGHSH and LQKENI. V was clipped by 2 bases and J by 2 bases, with 11 bases between them. This CDR3 contains 15 residues. The DNA of the CDR3 is TGTGCCAGCTCACCATTAAGCGGAACCACAGATACGCAGTATTTT. Its protein product is CASSPLSGTTDTQYF.

This clonotype occurred a few times. The CDR3 here is CASSSGVQTIYGYTF. In nucleotides, the CDR3 is TGTGCCAGCAGTTCCGGAGTGCAAACTATTTATGGCTACACCTTC. The chain couples TRBV6-5 to TRBJ1-2; D is uncertain. The germline V and J ends were trimmed by 4 bases and 5 bases, with 17 bases remaining between them. This CDR3 comprises 15 residues. CDR1 and CDR2 from the germline V gene are MNHEY and SVGAGI.

This clonotype turned up a few times. The chain combines TRBV9 with TRBJ2-2, with D perhaps matching TRBD1 (5 bases). From germline, CDR1 is SGDLS and CDR2 YYNGEE. V lost 3 bases, J lost 5 bases, and 11 bases lay in between. There are 14 residues in the CDR3. The CDR3 loop reads CASSDPGWTGELFF. DNA for the CDR3: TGTGCCAGCAGCGACCCAGGGTGGACCGGGGAGCTGTTTTTT.

There are a few counts of this clonotype. The V and J genes are TRBV5-4 and TRBJ2-7; 8 positions agree with TRBD2. The length of the CDR3 is 14 residues. Germline values: CDR1 SGHNT, CDR2 YYREEE (reference sequence). With V trimmed by 2 bases and J by 3 bases, 4 bases remained unmatched. CDR3: CASSFSGEIYEQYF. The CDR3 nucleotides read TGTGCCAGCAGCTTTAGCGGGGAGATCTACGAGCAGTACTTC.